Listed here are 29 T cell receptor beta chains from one sample, sequenced in a study of glioma-infiltrating T cells (dated by TCRdb to about 2016). Reads for this sample came from an Illumina MiSeq. The iRepertoire nested amplicon-rescue multiplex PCR (arm-PCR) platform was used to amplify TCR alpha and beta CDR3 regions from RNA. The raw public reads went through TCRdb reprocessing: fastp at Q25, MiXCR clone calling, in-frame beta chains kept. CDR3 protein sequences are deduplicated, and each keeps its most common genes and DNA. The sample records 100,000 to 150,000 distinct CDR3 sequences, more than 20% of which are singletons. The ten largest clones add up to nearly 15% of the sample. The specimen sequenced was glioma tissue, nonneoplastic brain tissue, or PBMCs (not recorded which). The receptor set was obtained from a human donor with low-grade glioma or glioblastoma, undergoing nonglioma brain surgery, or in good health (not recorded which).

In this sample, this clonotype turned up many times. Because the CDR3's place on the DNA is in doubt, the DNA is left out and the CDR3 is given as listed by TCRdb. The V gene is TRBV6-1, the J gene TRBJ2-1; TRBD2 is the table's D call, not checked against the DNA. Ends included, the CDR3 has 14 residues. Germline V gives CDR1 MNHNS, CDR2 SASEGT. CDR3: CASSSSTSGRTRFF.

This clonotype has only a few counts. A much larger clone differs by one base, so this may be a read error. The CDR3 carries no conserved terminal phenylalanine or tryptophan, so it likely arises from a read error. V is TRBV4-1 and J is TRBJ2-1; the D is unclear. This CDR3 has 14 amino acids. V dropped 0 bases and J dropped 7 bases, with 10 bases sitting between them. Germline V gene sequence: CDR1 MGHRA, CDR2 YSYEKL. The CDR3 is CASSQDLGRNEQFL. In DNA form, the CDR3 reads TGCGCCAGCAGCCAAGATTTGGGCAGGAATGAGCAGTTCCTC.

With respect to this clonotype: This could be a read error, since a much larger clone is one nucleotide away. V gene TRBV29-1 combines with J gene TRBJ2-7; 11 bases are shared with TRBD2. TRBJ2-1 matches the DNA end more closely, so the J call is doubtful. The germline gives CDR1 SQVTM, CDR2 ANQGSEA. The CDR3 is 16 amino acids. CDR3 protein: CSVAPSGRFSYNGQFF. CDR3 sequence (DNA): TGCAGCGTTGCCCCTAGCGGGAGGTTTTCCTACAATGGGCAGTTCTTC.

The chain carries TRBV10-3 and TRBJ2-5; no clear D. V was shortened by 0 bases and J by 5 bases, with 10 bases between the two germline ends. Germline-derived CDR1 and CDR2 are ENHRY and SYGVKD. The CDR3 sequence is 14 residues long. This CDR3 is CAISESTSLETQYF. The CDR3 DNA is TGTGCCATCAGTGAGTCGACTTCCCTTGAGACCCAGTACTTC.

This clonotype has at least ten counts. This sequence joins TRBV14 and TRBJ1-2, with TRBD1 as a possible D gene (5 bases). V was shortened by 1 base and J by 7 bases, with 10 bases between the two germline ends. Germline V gives CDR1 SGHDN, CDR2 FVKESK. The CDR3 consists of 13 residues. CDR3 DNA sequence: TGTGCCAGCAGCCAAGGGACATCGTTTGGCTACACCTTC. Translated, it gives CASSQGTSFGYTF.

This clonotype appeared many times. The chain uses TRBV28 and TRBJ1-4; TRBD1 matches at 8 bases. V was pared by 5 bases and J by 8 bases, with 10 bases of the junction left unmatched. Germline-derived CDR1 and CDR2 are MDHEN and SYDVKM. The CDR3 has 15 residues. CDR3 in amino acids: CASSAETGAGEKLFF. The DNA of the CDR3 is TGTGCCAGCAGTGCGGAGACAGGGGCGGGCGAAAAACTGTTTTTT.

The rearrangement uses TRBV7-3 and TRBJ2-7; TRBD2 matches at 12 bases. The CDR3 consists of 16 residues. V was clipped by 3 bases and J by 1 base; unmatched bases: 4. The germline V gene has CDR1 SGHTA and CDR2 FQGTGA. In nucleotides, the CDR3 is TGTGCCAGCAGCTTCCGACTAGCGGGAGTTTCCTACGAGCAGTACTTC. It translates to CASSFRLAGVSYEQYF.

This clonotype has at least ten counts. V usage is TRBV6-1 and J usage is TRBJ2-7; D is possibly TRBD1 or TRBD2 (5 bases each). Trimming left V 4 bases short and J 2 bases short, with 15 bases between. CDR3 length: 15 residues. The V gene's germline CDR1 is MNHNS and CDR2 SASEGT. CDR3 DNA sequence: TGTGCCAGCAGTGTTTTAGGGGACCCAACCTACGAGCAGTACTTC. Protein: CASSVLGDPTYEQYF.

The V call is TRBV5-1, the J call TRBJ2-1; tentatively, D is TRBD1 (6 bases). There are 13 residues in the CDR3. V lost 5 bases and J 9 bases, leaving 15 bases between the germline ends. The germline gives CDR1 SGHRS, CDR2 YFSETQ. The CDR3 DNA reads as TGCGCCAGCAGTTGGGACAACCGGGGTGAGCAGTTCTTC. Residues: CASSWDNRGEQFF. The full variable domain, completed using reference TRBV5-1 and TRBJ2-1, is KAGVTQTPRYLIKTRGQQVTLSCSPISGHRSVSWYQQTPGQGLQFLFEYFSETQRNKGNFPGRFSGRQFSNSRSEMNVSTLELGDSALYLCASSWDNRGEQFFGPGTRLTVL.

Worth noting for this clonotype: This may arise from a read error, as a much more abundant clone is one base away. The gene calls are TRBV27 and TRBJ1-1; D is unresolved. The CDR3 consists of 17 residues. Germline loops: CDR1 MNHEY, CDR2 SMNVEV (reference sequence). The CDR3 nucleotides read TGTGCCGGCAGTTTATTACGAGCCCTAAGCTTGAACACTGAAGCTTTCTTT. Translating gives CAGSLLRALSLNTEAFF.

About this clonotype itself: It may be a read error: a sequence one base away is much more abundant. The chain carries TRBV19 and TRBJ1-2; D possibly corresponds to TRBD1 (5 bases). Germline assignment: CDR1 LNHDA and CDR2 SQIVND (reference sequence). The V and J ends lost 0 bases and 4 bases respectively, with 6 bases between them. This CDR3 has 13 amino acids. This chain's CDR3 is CASSIDQGYGYTF. CDR3 in DNA: TGTGCCAGTAGTATAGATCAGGGCTATGGCTACACCTTC.

This clonotype was recorded many times. V is TRBV7-6 and J is TRBJ2-3; 7 nucleotides agree with TRBD2. In germline, CDR1 is SGHVS, CDR2 FNYEAQ. The CDR3 length is 16 residues. V lost 0 bases, J lost 2 bases, and 5 bases stayed unmatched. This CDR3 reads CASSLAPGGNTDTQYF. DNA of the CDR3: TGTGCCAGCAGCTTAGCCCCCGGGGGGAACACAGATACGCAGTATTTT.

In this sample, this clonotype turned up many times. CDR3 in amino acids: CASSRTGSSSYEQYF. The DNA for the CDR3 is TGTGCCAGCAGTCGAACAGGGTCCTCCTCCTACGAGCAGTACTTC. This chain uses TRBV6-1 with TRBJ2-7, with D tentatively TRBD1 (6 bases). The V end lost 5 bases, the J end lost 0 bases, and 14 bases lay between the germline ends. Germline V CDR1 and CDR2: MNHNS, SASEGT. The CDR3 runs 15 residues.

This chain joins TRBV29-1 and TRBJ1-2; the D is unclear. This CDR3 has 13 residues. Per germline, CDR1 SQVTM and CDR2 ANQGSEA. Trimming took 7 bases from V and 0 from J, leaving 12 bases between them. DNA for the CDR3: TGCAGCGACCTTAACCGTACTAACTATGGCTACACCTTC. Translating gives CSDLNRTNYGYTF.

A remark on this clonotype: With a much larger clone just one base away, this may be a read error. This rearrangement joins TRBV12-3 or TRBV12-4 to TRBJ2-7; no definite D call. The CDR3 totals 14 residues. The CDR3, as DNA: TGTGCCAGCAGTTTAGCGCGCTATCCCTACGAGAAGTACTTC. Translating gives CASSLARYPYEKYF.

With respect to this clonotype: This may be a read error: a much more frequent sequence differs by one nucleotide. This sequence joins TRBV12-3 or TRBV12-4 and TRBJ2-3; TRBD1 is a possible D gene (6 bases). CDR3 length: 15 amino acids. CDR3 nucleotides: TGTGCCGGCAGCCTGGACAGTCGCAACATAGATACGCAGTATTTT. The encoded protein is CAGSLDSRNIDTQYF.

A note on this clonotype: Just one base apart from a much larger clone, this may be a read error. The V call is TRBV7-2, the J call TRBJ2-3; D gene uncertain. Germline loops: CDR1 SGHTA, CDR2 FQGNSA. V was cut by 2 bases and J by 4 bases, with 10 bases left in between. The CDR3 totals 14 residues. In nucleotides, the CDR3 is TGTGCCAGCAGCTTATCTAAGCGTCCAGATACGCAGTATTTT. This encodes CASSLSKRPDTQYF.

About this clonotype itself: A much larger clone is a single base away; this may be a read error. V usage is TRBV20-1 and J usage is TRBJ2-2, with D uncertain. This CDR3 is built from 12 residues. Per germline, CDR1 DFQATT and CDR2 SNEGSKA (reference sequence). CDR3 residues: CSVDGGAGELFF. The DNA for the CDR3 is TGCAGCGTTGATGGTGGGGCCGGGGAGCTGTTTTTT.

A word on this clonotype: Given a much more abundant clone one base away, this may be a read error. This rearrangement joins TRBV4-1 to TRBJ1-2, with D perhaps TRBD1 (5 bases). CDR1 is MGHRA and CDR2 is YSYEKL in the germline V gene. V dropped 6 bases and J dropped 3 bases, with 20 bases sitting between them. The CDR3 extends over 16 amino acids. CDR3 protein: CASRPSGFGRDYGYTF. The CDR3 DNA sequence: TGCGCCAGCAGACCCTCTGGTTTCGGCAGGGACTATGGCTACACCTTC.

This clonotype was recorded at least ten times. The rearrangement joins TRBV4-1 to TRBJ1-1, with no clear D. Trimming removed 1 base at V and 7 bases at J, with 13 bases between. Germline V CDR1 and CDR2: MGHRA, YSYEKL. The CDR3 sequence is 14 residues long. The CDR3 loop reads CASSQVFPEDEAFF. In DNA, the CDR3 is TGCGCCAGCAGCCAAGTTTTTCCGGAAGATGAAGCTTTCTTT.

Comments on this clonotype: Just one base apart from a much larger clone, this may be a read error. The rearrangement uses TRBV6-1 and TRBJ1-5; D gene ambiguous. This CDR3 is 13 amino acids long. CDR1 and CDR2 (germline): MNHNS, SASEGT. CDR3: CSSSEGMRQPQHF. In DNA form, the CDR3 reads TGTTCCAGCAGTGAAGGTATGCGTCAGCCCCAGCATTTT.

This clonotype has at least ten counts. The V call is TRBV14, the J call TRBJ2-3; 7 nucleotides match TRBD2. Germline V gene sequence: CDR1 SGHDN, CDR2 FVKESK. This CDR3 comprises 17 residues. V dropped 4 bases and J dropped 1; count of bases not matched to a gene: 11. DNA of the CDR3: TGTGCCAGCAGCCGTAGAATCGGGGACTACCGCACAGATACGCAGTATTTT. Translated, it gives CASSRRIGDYRTDTQYF.

This clonotype was counted at least ten times. The chain has TRBV24-1 and TRBJ2-3; D is unclear. V was cut by 5 bases and J by 3 bases, with 11 bases left in between. The CDR3 is 14 amino acids. In germline, CDR1 is KGHDR, CDR2 SFDVKD. CDR3 loop: CATSVAGLTDTQYF. In DNA form, the CDR3 reads TGTGCCACCAGTGTCGCCGGGCTGACAGATACGCAGTATTTT.

Turning to this clonotype: The CDR3 does not close with the conserved phenylalanine or tryptophan, likely indicating a read error. The DNA is omitted, as the CDR3 cannot be located on it reliably, and the CDR3 follows TCRdb's listing. The chain combines TRBV5-1 with TRBJ2-7. The CDR3 spans 14 amino acids, including both terminal residues. Germline CDR1 is SGHRS and CDR2 is YFSETQ. CDR3 sequence: CASSIAVQVLEQHL.

Many counts were recorded for this clonotype. CDR3 in amino acids: CASSSRTSYEQYF. CDR3 DNA sequence: TGTGCCAGCAGCTCCCGGACTTCCTACGAGCAGTACTTC. The chain recombines TRBV7-2 with TRBJ2-7, with D tentatively TRBD2 (5 bases). Germline V gene lookup returns CDR1 SGHTA and CDR2 FQGNSA. CDR3 length: 13 amino acids. V was trimmed by 4 bases and J by 1 base, leaving 8 bases between them. Filled out from reference TRBV7-2 and TRBJ2-7, the complete variable domain reads GAGVSQSPSNKVTEKGKDVELRCDPISGHTALYWYRQSLGQGLEFLIYFQGNSAPDKSGLPSDRFSAERTGGSVSTLTIQRTQQEDSAVYLCASSSRTSYEQYFGPGTRLTVT.

This clonotype was seen repeatedly, ten times or more. The chain has TRBV6-1 and TRBJ2-3; 10 nucleotides match TRBD2. Germline values: CDR1 MNHNS, CDR2 SASEGT. The CDR3 sequence is 16 residues long. The V gene end was trimmed by 10 bases and the J gene end by 6 bases; junction bases not matched to a gene: 16. The CDR3 loop is CATRWGVAGGGDTQYF. The CDR3 DNA reads TGTGCCACCCGCTGGGGAGTAGCGGGAGGTGGGGATACGCAGTATTTT.

This clonotype was recorded a few times. This chain connects TRBV5-1 to TRBJ2-7; weak D call: TRBD2 (6 bases). The germline V gene encodes CDR1 SGHRS and CDR2 YFSETQ. This CDR3 contains 15 residues. The germline V and J ends were trimmed by 4 bases and 6 bases, with 20 bases remaining between them. The CDR3 region is CASSTGWGEESEQYF. The DNA for the CDR3 is TGCGCCAGCAGCACCGGTTGGGGGGAGGAATCCGAGCAGTACTTC.

This clonotype was found many times. The chain has TRBV20-1 and TRBJ2-5, with 11 positions matching TRBD2. Unmatched junction bases numbered 7, after V lost 5 bases and J lost 5 bases. The V gene's germline CDR1 is DFQATT and CDR2 SNEGSKA (reference sequence). The CDR3 runs to 14 residues. The CDR3 DNA is TGCAGTGCTCCCACTAGCGGGAGTTGGGAGACCCAGTACTTC. Encoded protein: CSAPTSGSWETQYF.

This clonotype was detected many times. The rearrangement joins TRBV28 to TRBJ2-1, with 10 nucleotides matching TRBD2. The CDR3 runs 17 residues. Trimming removed 6 bases from V and 0 bases from J; junction bases left unmatched: 8. Germline V gives CDR1 MDHEN, CDR2 SYDVKM. CDR3 in DNA: TGTGCCAGCAGACTTACTAGCGGGGCGAGCTCCTACAATGAGCAGTTCTTC. Its protein product is CASRLTSGASSYNEQFF. The full variable domain, completed using reference TRBV28 and TRBJ2-1, is DVKVTQSSRYLVKRTGEKVFLECVQDMDHENMFWYRQDPGLGLRLIYFSYDVKMKEKGDIPEGYSVSREKKERFSLILESASTNQTSMYLCASRLTSGASSYNEQFFGPGTRLTVL.